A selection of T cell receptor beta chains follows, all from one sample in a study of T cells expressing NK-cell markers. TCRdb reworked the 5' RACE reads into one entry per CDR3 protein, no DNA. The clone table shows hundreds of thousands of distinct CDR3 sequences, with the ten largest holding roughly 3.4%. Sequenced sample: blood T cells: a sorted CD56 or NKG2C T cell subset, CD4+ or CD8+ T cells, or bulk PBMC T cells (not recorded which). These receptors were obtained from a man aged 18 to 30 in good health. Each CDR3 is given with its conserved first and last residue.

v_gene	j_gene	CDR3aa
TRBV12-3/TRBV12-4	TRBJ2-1	CASSLSIVPTEQFF
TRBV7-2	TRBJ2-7	CASSLAAPTSFYEQYF
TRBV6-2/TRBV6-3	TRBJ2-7	CASSYPGLSYEQYF
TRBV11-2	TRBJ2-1	CASTIPTSGIGEQFF
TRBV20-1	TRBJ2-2	CSARRLGFTGELFF
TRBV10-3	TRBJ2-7	CAISESGGSINEQYF
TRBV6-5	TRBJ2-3	CASSYWGQGATDTQYF
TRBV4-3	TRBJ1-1	CASSPGTGGILNTEAFF
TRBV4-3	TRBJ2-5	CASSHNRGGETQYF
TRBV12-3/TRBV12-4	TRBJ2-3	CASQGQGADTQYF
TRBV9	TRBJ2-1	CASSPQGGRGTYNEQFF
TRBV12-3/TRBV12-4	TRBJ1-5	CASSSLGGYSNQPQHF
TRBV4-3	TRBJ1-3	CASSQGHNSGNTIYF